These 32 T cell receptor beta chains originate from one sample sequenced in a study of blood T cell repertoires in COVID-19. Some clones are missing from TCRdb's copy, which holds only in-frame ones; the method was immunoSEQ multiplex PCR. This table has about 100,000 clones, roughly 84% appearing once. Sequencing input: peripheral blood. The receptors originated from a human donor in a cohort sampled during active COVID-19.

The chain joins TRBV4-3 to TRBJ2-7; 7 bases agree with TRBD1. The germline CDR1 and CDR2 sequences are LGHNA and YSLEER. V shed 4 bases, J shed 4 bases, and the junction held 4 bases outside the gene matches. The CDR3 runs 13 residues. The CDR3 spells CASSLEQGYEQYF. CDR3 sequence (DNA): TGCGCCAGCAGCCTTGAACAGGGGTACGAGCAGTACTTC.

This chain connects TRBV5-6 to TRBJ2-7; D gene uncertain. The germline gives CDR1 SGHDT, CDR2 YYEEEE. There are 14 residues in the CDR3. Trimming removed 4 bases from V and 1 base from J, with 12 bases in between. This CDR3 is CASSTPLTSYEQYF. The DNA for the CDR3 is TGTGCCAGCAGCACCCCGCTAACTTCCTACGAGCAGTACTTC.

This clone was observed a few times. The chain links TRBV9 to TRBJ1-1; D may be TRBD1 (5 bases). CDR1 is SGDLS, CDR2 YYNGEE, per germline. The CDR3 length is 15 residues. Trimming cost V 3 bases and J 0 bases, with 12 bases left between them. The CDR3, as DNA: TGTGCCAGCAGCGAAGATCCAGGGCTGAACACTGAAGCTTTCTTT. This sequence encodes CASSEDPGLNTEAFF.

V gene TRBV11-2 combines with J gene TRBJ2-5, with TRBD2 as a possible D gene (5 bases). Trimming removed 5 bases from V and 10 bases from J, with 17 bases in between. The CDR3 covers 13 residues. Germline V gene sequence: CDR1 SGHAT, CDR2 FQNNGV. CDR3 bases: TGTGCCAGCAGCCTGACGGTGGAGGAGGACCAGTACTTC. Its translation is CASSLTVEEDQYF.

CDR3 region: CASSVLGTDNNEQFF. In DNA form, the CDR3 reads TGTGCCAGCAGCGTCCTCGGGACAGACAACAATGAGCAGTTCTTC. The chain has TRBV9 and TRBJ2-1, with TRBD1 matching over 7 bases. V dropped 2 bases and J dropped 5; count of bases not matched to a gene: 7. Germline-derived CDR1 and CDR2 are SGDLS and YYNGEE. CDR3 length equals 15 residues.

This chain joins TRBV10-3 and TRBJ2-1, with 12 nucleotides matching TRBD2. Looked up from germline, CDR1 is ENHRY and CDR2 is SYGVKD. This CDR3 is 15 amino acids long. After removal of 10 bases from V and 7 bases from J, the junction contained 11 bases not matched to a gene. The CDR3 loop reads CATRTSGVVGNEQFF. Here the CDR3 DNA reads TGTGCCACCAGGACTAGCGGGGTAGTCGGAAATGAGCAGTTCTTC.

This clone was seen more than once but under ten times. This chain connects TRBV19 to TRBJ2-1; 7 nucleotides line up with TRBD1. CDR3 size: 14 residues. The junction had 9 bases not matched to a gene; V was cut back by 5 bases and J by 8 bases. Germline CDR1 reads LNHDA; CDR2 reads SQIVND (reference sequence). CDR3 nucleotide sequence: TGTGCCAGTAGTCCGCCGGGGACAGACGATGAGCAGTTCTTC. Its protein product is CASSPPGTDDEQFF.

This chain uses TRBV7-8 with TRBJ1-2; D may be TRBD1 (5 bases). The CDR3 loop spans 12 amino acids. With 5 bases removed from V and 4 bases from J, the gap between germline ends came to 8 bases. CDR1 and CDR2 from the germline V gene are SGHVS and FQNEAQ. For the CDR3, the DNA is TGTGCCAGCAGCCAGGACACCTATGGCTACACCTTC. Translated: CASSQDTYGYTF.

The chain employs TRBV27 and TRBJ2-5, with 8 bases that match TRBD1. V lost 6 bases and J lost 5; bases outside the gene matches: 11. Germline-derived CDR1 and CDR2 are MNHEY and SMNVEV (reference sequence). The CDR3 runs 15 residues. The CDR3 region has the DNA TGTGCCAGCAGAGGAACAGGGGGACCTTGGGAGACCCAGTACTTC. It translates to CASRGTGGPWETQYF.

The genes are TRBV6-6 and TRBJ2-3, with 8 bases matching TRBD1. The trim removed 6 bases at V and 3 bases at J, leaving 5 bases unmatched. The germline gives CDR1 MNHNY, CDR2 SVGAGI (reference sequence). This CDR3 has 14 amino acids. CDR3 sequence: CASRLGQGTDTQYF. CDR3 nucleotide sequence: TGTGCCAGCAGACTCGGACAGGGTACAGATACGCAGTATTTT.

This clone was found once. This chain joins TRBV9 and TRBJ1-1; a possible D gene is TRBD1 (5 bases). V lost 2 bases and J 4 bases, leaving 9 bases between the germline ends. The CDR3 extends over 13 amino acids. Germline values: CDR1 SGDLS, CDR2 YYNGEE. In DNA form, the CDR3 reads TGTGCCAGCAGCGTTGGGGGGAGCACTGAAGCTTTCTTT. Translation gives CASSVGGSTEAFF.

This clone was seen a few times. CDR3 region: CASSLGLRWSDRNEQFF. The CDR3 DNA reads as TGCGCCAGCAGCTTGGGACTAAGGTGGAGCGATCGCAATGAGCAGTTCTTC. V usage is TRBV5-1 and J usage is TRBJ2-1; a possible D gene is TRBD2 (5 bases). Germline V gene sequence: CDR1 SGHRS, CDR2 YFSETQ. The CDR3 consists of 17 residues. Trimming took off 0 bases at V and 6 bases at J, with 19 bases between the two ends.

CDR3 residues: CASSSGAEETQYF. CDR3 coding DNA: TGTGCCAGCAGTTCGGGAGCCGAAGAGACCCAGTACTTC. The chain employs TRBV2 and TRBJ2-5; the D gene is possibly TRBD2 (6 bases). Germline V gene lookup returns CDR1 SNHLY and CDR2 FYNNEI. This CDR3 region has 13 residues. Trimming left V 5 bases short and J 3 bases short, with 10 bases between.

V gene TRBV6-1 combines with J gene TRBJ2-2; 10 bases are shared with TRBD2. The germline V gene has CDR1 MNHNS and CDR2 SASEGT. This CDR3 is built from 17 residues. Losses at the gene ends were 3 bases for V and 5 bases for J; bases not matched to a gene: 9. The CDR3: CASSDRASGSWTGELFF. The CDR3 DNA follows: TGTGCCAGCAGTGATAGGGCTAGCGGGAGTTGGACCGGGGAGCTGTTTTTT.

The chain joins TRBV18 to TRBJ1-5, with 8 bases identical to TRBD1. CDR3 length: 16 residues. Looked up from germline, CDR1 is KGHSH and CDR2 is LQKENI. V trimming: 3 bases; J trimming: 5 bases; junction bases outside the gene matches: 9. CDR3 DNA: TGTGCCAGCTCACCTACTGGACAGGGAGAATATCAGCCCCAGCATTTT. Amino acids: CASSPTGQGEYQPQHF. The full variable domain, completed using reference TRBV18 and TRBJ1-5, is NAGVMQNPRHLVRRRGQEARLRCSPMKGHSHVYWYRQLPEEGLKFMVYLQKENIIDESGMPKERFSAEFPKEGPSILRIQQVVRGDSAAYFCASSPTGQGEYQPQHFGDGTRLSIL.

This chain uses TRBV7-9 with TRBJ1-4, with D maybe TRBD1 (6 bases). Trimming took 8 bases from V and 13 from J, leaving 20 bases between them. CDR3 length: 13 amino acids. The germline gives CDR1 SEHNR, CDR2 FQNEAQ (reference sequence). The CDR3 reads CASATHMEGGLFF. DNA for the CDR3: TGTGCCAGCGCAACACACATGGAAGGGGGACTGTTTTTT.

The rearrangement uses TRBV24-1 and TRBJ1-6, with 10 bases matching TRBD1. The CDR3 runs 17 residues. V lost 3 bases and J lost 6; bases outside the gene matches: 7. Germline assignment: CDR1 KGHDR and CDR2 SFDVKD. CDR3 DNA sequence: TGTGCCACCAGTGATCTACCGGGACAGGGGCCTAATTCACCCCTCCACTTT. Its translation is CATSDLPGQGPNSPLHF.

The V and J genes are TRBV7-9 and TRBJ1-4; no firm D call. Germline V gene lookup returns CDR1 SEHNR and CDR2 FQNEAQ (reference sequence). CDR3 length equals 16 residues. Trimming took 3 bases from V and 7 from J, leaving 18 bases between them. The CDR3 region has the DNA TGTGCCAGCAGCTTCTACCGGGTCACGAGCCTTGAAAAACTGTTTTTT. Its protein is CASSFYRVTSLEKLFF.

In DNA form, the CDR3 reads TGCGCCAGCAGTCAATTCGCCGCCAGGGGGCGCCCCTATAATTCACCCCTCCACTTT. This translates into CASSQFAARGRPYNSPLHF. The chain links TRBV23-1 to TRBJ1-6, with 8 bases identical to TRBD1. TRBV23-1 is flagged as an ORF with uncertain function. The CDR3 loop spans 19 amino acids. Losses at the gene ends were 1 base for V and 2 bases for J; bases not matched to a gene: 10.

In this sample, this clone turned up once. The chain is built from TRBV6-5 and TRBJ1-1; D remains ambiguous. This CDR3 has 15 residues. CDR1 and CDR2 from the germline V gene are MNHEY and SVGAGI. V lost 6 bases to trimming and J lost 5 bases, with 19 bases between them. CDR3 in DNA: TGTGCCAGCAGGAGGGAAGCCCGTTCCATAACTGAAGCTTTCTTT. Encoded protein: CASRREARSITEAFF.

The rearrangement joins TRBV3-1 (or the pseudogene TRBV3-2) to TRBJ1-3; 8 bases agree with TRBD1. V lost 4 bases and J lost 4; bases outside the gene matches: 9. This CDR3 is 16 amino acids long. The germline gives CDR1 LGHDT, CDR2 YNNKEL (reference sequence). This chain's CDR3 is CASSPHRGISGNTIYF. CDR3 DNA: TGTGCCAGCAGCCCCCACAGGGGGATATCAGGAAACACCATATATTTT.

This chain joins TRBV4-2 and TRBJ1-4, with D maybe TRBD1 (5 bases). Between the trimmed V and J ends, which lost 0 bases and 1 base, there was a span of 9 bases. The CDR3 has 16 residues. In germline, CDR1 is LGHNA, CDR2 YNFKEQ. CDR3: CASSQDRTLTNEKLFF. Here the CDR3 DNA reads TGTGCCAGCAGCCAAGATAGGACACTAACTAATGAAAAACTGTTTTTT.

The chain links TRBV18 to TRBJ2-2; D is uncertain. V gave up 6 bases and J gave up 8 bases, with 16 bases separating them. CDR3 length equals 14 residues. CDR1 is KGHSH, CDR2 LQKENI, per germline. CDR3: CASSPPQRTGELFF. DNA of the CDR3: TGTGCCAGCTCCCCCCCACAAAGAACGGGGGAGCTGTTTTTT.

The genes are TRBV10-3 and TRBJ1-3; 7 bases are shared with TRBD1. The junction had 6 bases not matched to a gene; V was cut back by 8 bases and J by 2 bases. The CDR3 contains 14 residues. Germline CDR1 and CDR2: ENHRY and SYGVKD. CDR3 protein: CAIGTQGPGNTIYF. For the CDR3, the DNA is TGTGCCATCGGCACACAGGGGCCTGGAAACACCATATATTTT.

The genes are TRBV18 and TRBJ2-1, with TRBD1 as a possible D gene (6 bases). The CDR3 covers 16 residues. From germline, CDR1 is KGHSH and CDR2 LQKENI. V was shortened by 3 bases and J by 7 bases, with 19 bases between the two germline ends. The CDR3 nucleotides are TGTGCCAGCTCACCCGGACAGCGCATGAGTTCTAATGAGCAGTTCTTC. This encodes CASSPGQRMSSNEQFF.

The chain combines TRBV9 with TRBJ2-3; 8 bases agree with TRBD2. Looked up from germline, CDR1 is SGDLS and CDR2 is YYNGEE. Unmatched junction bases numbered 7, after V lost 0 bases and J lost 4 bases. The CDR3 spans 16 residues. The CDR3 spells CASSVGGSGGADTQYF. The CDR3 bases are TGTGCCAGCAGCGTAGGAGGGAGCGGGGGTGCAGATACGCAGTATTTT.

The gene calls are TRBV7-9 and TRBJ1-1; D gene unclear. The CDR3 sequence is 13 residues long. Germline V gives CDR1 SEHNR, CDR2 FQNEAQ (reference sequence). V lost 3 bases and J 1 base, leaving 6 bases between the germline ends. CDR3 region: CASSLGANTEAFF. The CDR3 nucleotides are TGTGCCAGCAGCTTGGGCGCGAACACTGAAGCTTTCTTT.

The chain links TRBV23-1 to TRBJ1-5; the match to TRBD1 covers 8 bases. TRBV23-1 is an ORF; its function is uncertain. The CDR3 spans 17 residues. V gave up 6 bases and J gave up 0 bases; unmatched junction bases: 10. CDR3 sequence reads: CASRQRQGIHSNQPQHF. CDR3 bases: TGCGCCAGCAGACAAAGACAGGGGATCCATAGCAATCAGCCCCAGCATTTT.

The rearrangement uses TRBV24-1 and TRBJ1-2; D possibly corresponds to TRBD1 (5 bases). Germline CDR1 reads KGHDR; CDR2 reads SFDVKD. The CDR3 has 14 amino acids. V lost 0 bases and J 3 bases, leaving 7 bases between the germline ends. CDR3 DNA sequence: TGTGCCACCAGTGATTTGGGGGCGTACTATGGCTACACCTTC. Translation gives CATSDLGAYYGYTF.

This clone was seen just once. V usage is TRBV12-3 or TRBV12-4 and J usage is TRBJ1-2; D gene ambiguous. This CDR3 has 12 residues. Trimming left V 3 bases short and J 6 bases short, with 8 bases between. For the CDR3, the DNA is TGTGCCAGCAGTTTTTCGGGGAATGGCTACACCTTC. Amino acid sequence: CASSFSGNGYTF.

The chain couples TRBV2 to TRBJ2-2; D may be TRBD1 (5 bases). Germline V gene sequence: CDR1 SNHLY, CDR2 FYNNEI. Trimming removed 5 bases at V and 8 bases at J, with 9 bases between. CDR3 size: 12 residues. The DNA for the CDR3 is TGTGCCAGCAGTAGTCAGGGAGGGGAGCTGTTTTTT. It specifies CASSSQGGELFF.

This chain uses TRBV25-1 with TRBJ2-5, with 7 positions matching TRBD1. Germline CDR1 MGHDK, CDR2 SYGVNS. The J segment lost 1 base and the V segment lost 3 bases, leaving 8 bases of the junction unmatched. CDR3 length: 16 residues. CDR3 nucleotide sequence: TGTGCCAGCAGTGAGTTAGGGGGCAGCGCCCAAGAGACCCAGTACTTC. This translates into CASSELGGSAQETQYF. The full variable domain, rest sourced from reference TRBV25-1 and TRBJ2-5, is EADIYQTPRYLVIGTGKKITLECSQTMGHDKMYWYQQDPGMELHLIHYSYGVNSTEKGDLSSESTVSRIRTEHFPLTLESARPSHTSQYLCASSELGGSAQETQYFGPGTRLLVL.